This T cell receptor (beta chain) was documented in a study of patients and donors after allogeneic stem cell transplantation. V shed 3 bases and J shed 1 base, with 5 bases lying between them. The V gene's germline CDR1 is LNHDA and CDR2 SQIVND (reference sequence). The CDR3 consists of 13 residues. TCRdb used MiXCR to reprocess the RT-PCR reads, holding one entry per CDR3 protein. The table lists about a million distinct CDR3 sequences, under 20% of them singletons, with about 6% in the top ten. Sequencing was done on a sample of blood, either unsorted or a sorted T cell fraction (not recorded which). This receptor was obtained from a human donor who was either an allogeneic HSCT recipient or a stem cell or donor lymphocyte infusion donor (not recorded which). It is not recorded whose cells these are; they may come from a transplant donor. The rearrangement uses TRBV19 and TRBJ2-3; D uncertain. For the CDR3, the DNA is TGTGCCAGTAGTATCGTGGGCACAGATACGCAGTATTTT. Residues: CASSIVGTDTQYF.